This TCR beta chain was recovered during a study of technical replicates of blood from several donors. This clone was recorded only once. CDR1 and CDR2 from the germline V gene are MNHEY and SMNVEV (reference sequence). The CDR3 spans 14 residues. The ends were cut back, 6 bases at V and 0 bases at J, with 12 bases in the middle. Clones were sequenced by immunoSEQ multiplex PCR, and TCRdb holds only the in-frame ones, with some missing. The sample lists tens of thousands of clones, around nine tenths occurring once. The chain recombines TRBV27 with TRBJ2-7; perhaps TRBD2 as D (5 bases). The sequence derives from a human donor in good health. Sequenced sample: T cells isolated from PBMCs. CDR3 amino acids: CASSRIGISYEQYF. The DNA of the CDR3 is TGTGCCAGCAGCCGTATCGGGATCTCCTACGAGCAGTACTTC.